Sequencing of this T cell receptor beta chain was carried out in a study of control samples from healthy donors and cancer patients. CDR1 is MDHEN and CDR2 is SYDVKM in the germline V gene. The CDR3 spans 19 residues. V shed 6 bases and J 1 base; nucleotides not matched to a gene: 12. Some clones are missing from TCRdb's copy, which holds only in-frame ones; the method was immunoSEQ multiplex PCR. Here the sample spans 350,000 to 450,000 clones, 80% to 95% being singletons. This chain links TRBV28 with TRBJ2-1; the match to TRBD2 covers 13 bases. This clonotype originated in a man aged 40-55 years with head and neck cancer. Sequencing used PBMCs. The CDR3 DNA reads as TGTGCCAGCAGCTACCTGACTAGCGGGAGGCGCCCTTCCTACAATGAGCAGTTCTTC. Its translation is CASSYLTSGRRPSYNEQFF.